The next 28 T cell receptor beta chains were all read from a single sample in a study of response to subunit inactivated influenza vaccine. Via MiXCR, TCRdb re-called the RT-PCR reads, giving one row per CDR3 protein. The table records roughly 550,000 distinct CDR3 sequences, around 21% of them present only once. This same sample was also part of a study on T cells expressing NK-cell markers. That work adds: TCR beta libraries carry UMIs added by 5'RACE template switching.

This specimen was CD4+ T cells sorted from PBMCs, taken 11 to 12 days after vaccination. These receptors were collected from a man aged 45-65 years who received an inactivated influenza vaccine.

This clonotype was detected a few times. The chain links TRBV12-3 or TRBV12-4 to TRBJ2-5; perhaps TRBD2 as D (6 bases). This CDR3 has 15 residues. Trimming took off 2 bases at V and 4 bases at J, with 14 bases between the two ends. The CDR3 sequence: CASSLLGVGGETQYF. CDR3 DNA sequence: TGTGCCAGCAGTTTATTAGGAGTCGGGGGAGAGACCCAGTACTTC.

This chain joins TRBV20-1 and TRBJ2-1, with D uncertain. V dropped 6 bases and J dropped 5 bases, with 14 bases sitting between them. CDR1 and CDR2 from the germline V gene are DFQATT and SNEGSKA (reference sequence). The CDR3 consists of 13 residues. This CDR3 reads CSAPDLIHNEQFF. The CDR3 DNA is TGCAGTGCACCCGACTTAATCCACAATGAGCAGTTCTTC.

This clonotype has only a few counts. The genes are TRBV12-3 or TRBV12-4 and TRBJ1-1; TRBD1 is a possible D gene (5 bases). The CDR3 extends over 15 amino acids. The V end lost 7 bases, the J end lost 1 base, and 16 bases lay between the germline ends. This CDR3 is CASTRDHRGNTEAFF. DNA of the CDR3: TGTGCCAGCACTCGGGACCACCGGGGGAACACTGAAGCTTTCTTT.

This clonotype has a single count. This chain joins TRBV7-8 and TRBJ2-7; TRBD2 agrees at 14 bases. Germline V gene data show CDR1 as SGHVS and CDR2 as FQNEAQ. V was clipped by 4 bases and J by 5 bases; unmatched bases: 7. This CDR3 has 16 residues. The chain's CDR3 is CASSSSTSGRANEQYF. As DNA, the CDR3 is TGTGCCAGCAGCTCCTCGACTAGCGGGAGGGCCAACGAGCAGTACTTC.

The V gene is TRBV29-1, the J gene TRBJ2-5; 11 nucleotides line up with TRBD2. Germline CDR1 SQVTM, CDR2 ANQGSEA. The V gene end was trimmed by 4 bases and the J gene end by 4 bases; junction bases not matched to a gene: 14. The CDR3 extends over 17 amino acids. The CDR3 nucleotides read TGCAGCGTTGGCTGGGGGATTTTAGCGGGAGGGCGAGAGACCCAGTACTTC. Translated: CSVGWGILAGGRETQYF.

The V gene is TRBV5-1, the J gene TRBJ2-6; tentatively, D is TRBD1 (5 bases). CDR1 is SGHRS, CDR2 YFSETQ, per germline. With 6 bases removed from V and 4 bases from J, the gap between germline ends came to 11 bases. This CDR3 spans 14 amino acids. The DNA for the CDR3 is TGCGCCAGCAACGAAGGGGCCGGGGCCAACGTCCTGACTTTC. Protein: CASNEGAGANVLTF.

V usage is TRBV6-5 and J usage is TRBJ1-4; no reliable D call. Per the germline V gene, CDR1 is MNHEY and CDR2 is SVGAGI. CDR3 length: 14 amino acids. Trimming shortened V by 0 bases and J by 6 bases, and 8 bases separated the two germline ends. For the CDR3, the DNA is TGTGCCAGCAGTTACTCGTTGCAGGATGAAAAACTGTTTTTT. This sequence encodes CASSYSLQDEKLFF.

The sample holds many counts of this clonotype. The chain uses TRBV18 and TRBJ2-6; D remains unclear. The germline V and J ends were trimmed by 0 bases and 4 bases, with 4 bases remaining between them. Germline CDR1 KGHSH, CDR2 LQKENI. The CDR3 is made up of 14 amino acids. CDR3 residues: CASSPPTGANVLTF. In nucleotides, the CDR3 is TGTGCCAGCTCACCACCCACAGGGGCCAACGTCCTGACTTTC.

Written as DNA, the CDR3 is TGCAGTGCTAGAGCGACCCCTCGGGCTAGCGGGGGGGATTTGGTTGAGCAGTTCTTC. Residues: CSARATPRASGGDLVEQFF. J is TRBJ2-1 and V is TRBV20-1; 12 nucleotides line up with TRBD2. This CDR3 is built from 19 residues. Per germline, CDR1 DFQATT and CDR2 SNEGSKA (reference sequence). Trimming removed 1 base from V and 9 bases from J; junction bases left unmatched: 19.

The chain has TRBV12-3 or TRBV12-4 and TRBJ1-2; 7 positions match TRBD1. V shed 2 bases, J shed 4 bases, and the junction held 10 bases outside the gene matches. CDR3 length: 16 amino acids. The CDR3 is CASSLLRDREGYGYTF. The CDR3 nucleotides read TGTGCCAGCAGTTTACTGCGGGACAGAGAAGGCTATGGCTACACCTTC.

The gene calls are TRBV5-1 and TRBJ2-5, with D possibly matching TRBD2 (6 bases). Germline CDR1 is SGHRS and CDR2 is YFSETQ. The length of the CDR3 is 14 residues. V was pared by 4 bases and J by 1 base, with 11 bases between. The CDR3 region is CASSPMGGQETQYF. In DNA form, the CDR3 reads TGCGCCAGCAGCCCCATGGGGGGCCAAGAGACCCAGTACTTC.

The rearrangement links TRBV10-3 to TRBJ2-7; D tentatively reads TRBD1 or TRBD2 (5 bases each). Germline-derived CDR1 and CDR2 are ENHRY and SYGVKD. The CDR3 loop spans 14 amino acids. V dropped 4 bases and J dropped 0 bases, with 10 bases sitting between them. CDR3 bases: TGTGCCATCAGTGGGACTGACAGCTCCTACGAGCAGTACTTC. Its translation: CAISGTDSSYEQYF.

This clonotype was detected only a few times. CDR3 loop: CASSQGRGQGTDTQYF. The CDR3 DNA reads TGCGCCAGCAGCCAAGGTCGGGGCCAGGGCACAGATACGCAGTATTTT. The rearrangement links TRBV4-3 to TRBJ2-3; D possibly uses TRBD1 or TRBD2 (5 bases each). The V gene lost 1 base and the J gene lost 1 base, with 12 bases spanning the gap. This CDR3 spans 16 amino acids. Germline loops: CDR1 LGHNA, CDR2 YSLEER.

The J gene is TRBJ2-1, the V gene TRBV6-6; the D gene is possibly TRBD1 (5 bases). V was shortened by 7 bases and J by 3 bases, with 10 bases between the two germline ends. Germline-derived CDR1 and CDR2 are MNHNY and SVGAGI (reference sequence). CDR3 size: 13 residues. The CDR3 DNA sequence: TGTGCCAGCACAGAGGACATCTACAATGAGCAGTTCTTC. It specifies CASTEDIYNEQFF.

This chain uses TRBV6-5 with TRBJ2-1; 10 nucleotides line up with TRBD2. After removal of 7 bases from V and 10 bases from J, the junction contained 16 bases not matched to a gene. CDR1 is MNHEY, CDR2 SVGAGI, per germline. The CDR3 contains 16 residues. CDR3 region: CASTKVRTSGMGEQFF. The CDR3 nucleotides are TGTGCCAGCACCAAGGTGCGGACTAGCGGAATGGGGGAGCAGTTCTTC.

The CDR3 region has the DNA TGTGCCAGCAGTGCCCAACCGGGACAGGGGGTCAATGAGCAGTTCTTC. Its translation: CASSAQPGQGVNEQFF. This chain connects TRBV6-1 to TRBJ2-1; 11 bases map to TRBD1. V lost 4 bases, J lost 6 bases, and 8 bases stayed unmatched. The CDR3 consists of 16 residues. Germline assignment: CDR1 MNHNS and CDR2 SASEGT.

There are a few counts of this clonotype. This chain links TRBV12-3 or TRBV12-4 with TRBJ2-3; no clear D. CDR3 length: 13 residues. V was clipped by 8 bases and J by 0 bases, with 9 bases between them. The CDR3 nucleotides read TGTGCCAGCCTCCGGGCCAGCACAGATACGCAGTATTTT. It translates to CASLRASTDTQYF.

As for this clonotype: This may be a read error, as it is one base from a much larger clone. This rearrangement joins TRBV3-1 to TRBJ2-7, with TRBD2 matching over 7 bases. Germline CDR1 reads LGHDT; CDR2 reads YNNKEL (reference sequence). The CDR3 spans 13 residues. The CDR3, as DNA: TGTCCCAGCAGCGACCTGGGAGGGCGTGAGCAGTACTTC. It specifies CPSSDLGGREQYF.

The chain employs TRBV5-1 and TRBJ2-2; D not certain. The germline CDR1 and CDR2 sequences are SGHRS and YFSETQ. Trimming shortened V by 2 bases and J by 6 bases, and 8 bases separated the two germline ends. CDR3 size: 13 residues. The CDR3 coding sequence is TGCGCCAGCAGCTTAATAGATCCCGGGGAGCTGTTTTTT. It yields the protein CASSLIDPGELFF.

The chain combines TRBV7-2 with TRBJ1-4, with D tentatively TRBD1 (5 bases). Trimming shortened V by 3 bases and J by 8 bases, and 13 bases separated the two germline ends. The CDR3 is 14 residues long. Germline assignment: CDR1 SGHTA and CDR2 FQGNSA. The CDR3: CASSLNQGREKLFF. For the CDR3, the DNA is TGTGCCAGCAGCTTGAACCAGGGACGCGAAAAACTGTTTTTT.

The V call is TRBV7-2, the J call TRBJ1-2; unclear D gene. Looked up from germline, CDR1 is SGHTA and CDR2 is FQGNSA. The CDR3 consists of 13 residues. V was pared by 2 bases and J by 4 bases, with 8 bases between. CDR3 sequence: CASSLPPGYGYTF. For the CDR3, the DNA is TGTGCCAGCAGCTTACCCCCCGGCTATGGCTACACCTTC. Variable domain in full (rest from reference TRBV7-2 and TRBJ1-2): GAGVSQSPSNKVTEKGKDVELRCDPISGHTALYWYRQSLGQGLEFLIYFQGNSAPDKSGLPSDRFSAERTGGSVSTLTIQRTQQEDSAVYLCASSLPPGYGYTFGSGTRLTVV.

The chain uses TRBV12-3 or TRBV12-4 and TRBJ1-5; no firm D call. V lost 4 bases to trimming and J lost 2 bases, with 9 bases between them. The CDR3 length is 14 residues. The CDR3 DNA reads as TGTGCCAGCAGTTCTGAGGGAGGCAATCAGCCCCAGCATTTT. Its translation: CASSSEGGNQPQHF.

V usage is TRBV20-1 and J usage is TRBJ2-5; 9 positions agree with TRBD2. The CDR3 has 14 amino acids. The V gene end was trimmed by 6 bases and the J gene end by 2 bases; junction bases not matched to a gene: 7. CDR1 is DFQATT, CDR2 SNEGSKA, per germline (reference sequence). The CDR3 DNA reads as TGCAGTGCCGGGGCTAGCGGGGAGCAAGAGACCCAGTACTTC. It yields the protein CSAGASGEQETQYF.

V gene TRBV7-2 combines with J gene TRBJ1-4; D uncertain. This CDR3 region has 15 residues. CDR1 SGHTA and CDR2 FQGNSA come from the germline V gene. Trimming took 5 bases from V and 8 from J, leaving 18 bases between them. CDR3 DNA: TGTGCCAGCAGCCCGAGTCGGATGATGGGGGAAAAACTGTTTTTT. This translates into CASSPSRMMGEKLFF.

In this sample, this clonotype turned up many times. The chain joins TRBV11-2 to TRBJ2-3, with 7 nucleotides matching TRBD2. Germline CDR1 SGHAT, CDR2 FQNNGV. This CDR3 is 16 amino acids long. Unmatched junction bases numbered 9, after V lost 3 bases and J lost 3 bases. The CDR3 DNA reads TGTGCCAGCAGCTTGGCTAGCGGTACCACGACAGATACGCAGTATTTT. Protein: CASSLASGTTTDTQYF.

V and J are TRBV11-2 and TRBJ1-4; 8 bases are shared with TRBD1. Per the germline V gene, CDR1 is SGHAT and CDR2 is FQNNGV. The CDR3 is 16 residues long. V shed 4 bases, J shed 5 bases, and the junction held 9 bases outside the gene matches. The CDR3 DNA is TGTGCCAGCAGCTCGCGGACAGGGCAGGCGAATGAAAAACTGTTTTTT. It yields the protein CASSSRTGQANEKLFF.

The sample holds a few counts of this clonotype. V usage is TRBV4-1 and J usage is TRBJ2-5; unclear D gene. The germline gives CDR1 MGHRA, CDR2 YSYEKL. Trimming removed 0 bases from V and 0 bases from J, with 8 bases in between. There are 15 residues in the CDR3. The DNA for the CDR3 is TGCGCCAGCAGCCAAGATCCTGGGCACCAAGAGACCCAGTACTTC. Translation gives CASSQDPGHQETQYF.

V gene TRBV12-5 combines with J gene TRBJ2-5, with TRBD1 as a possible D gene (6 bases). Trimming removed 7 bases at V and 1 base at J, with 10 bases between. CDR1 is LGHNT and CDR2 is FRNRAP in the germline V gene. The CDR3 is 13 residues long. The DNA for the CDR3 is TGTGCTAGTGCCGGGACAACCCAAGAGACCCAGTACTTC. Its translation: CASAGTTQETQYF.